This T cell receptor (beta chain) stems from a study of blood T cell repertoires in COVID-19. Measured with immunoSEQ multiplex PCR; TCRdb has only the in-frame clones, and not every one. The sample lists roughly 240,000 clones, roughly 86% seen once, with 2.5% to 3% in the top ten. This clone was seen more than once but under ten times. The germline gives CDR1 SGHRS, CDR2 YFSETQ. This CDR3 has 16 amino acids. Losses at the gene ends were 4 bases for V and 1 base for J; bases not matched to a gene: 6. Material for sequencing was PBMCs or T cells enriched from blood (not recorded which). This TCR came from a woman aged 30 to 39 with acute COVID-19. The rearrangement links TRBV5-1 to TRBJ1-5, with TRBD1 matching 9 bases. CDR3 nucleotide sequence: TGCGCCAGCAGCCCGGGACAGGGAGCAAGCAATCAGCCCCAGCATTTT. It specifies CASSPGQGASNQPQHF.